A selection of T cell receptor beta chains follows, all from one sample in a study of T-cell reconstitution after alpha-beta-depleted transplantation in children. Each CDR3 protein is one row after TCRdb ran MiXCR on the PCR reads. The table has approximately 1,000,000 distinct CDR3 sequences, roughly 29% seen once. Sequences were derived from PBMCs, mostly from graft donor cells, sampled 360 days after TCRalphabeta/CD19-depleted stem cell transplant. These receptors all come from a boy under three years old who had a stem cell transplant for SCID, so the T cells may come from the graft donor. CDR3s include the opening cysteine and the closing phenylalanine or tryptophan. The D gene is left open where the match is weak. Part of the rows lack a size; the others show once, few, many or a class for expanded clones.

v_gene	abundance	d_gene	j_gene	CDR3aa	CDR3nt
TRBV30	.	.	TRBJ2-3	CAWSQEDTQYF	TGTGCCTGGAGTCAAGAGGATACGCAGTATTTT
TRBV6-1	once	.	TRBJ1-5	CASSRTYRDAQPQHF	TGTGCCAGCAGTCGAACTTACAGGGACGCTCAGCCCCAGCATTTT
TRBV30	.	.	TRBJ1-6	CAWSVRQGGSPLHF	TGTGCCTGGAGTGTGAGGCAGGGTGGCTCACCCCTCCACTTT
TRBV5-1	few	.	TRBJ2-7	CASSLPDGLEQYF	TGCGCCAGCAGCTTACCGGATGGTCTCGAGCAGTACTTC
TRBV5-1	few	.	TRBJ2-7	CASSLFPGGYENEQYF	TGCGCCAGCAGCTTGTTTCCAGGGGGGTACGAAAACGAGCAGTACTTC
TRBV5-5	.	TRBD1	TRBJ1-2	CASSIQGVRDGYTF	TGTGCCAGCAGCATTCAGGGGGTCAGGGATGGCTACACCTTC
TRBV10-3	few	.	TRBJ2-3	CAIRPGPGPDTQYF	TGTGCCATCAGGCCGGGACCGGGGCCAGATACGCAGTATTTT
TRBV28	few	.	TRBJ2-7	CASSVDDYEQYF	TGTGCCAGCAGTGTCGACGACTACGAGCAGTACTTC
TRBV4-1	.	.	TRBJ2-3	CASSQGASQVDTQYF	TGCGCCAGCAGCCAAGGGGCCTCCCAGGTAGATACGCAGTATTTT
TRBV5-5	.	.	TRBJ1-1	CASSLYFSLNTEAFF	TGTGCCAGCAGCCTCTATTTCTCCCTGAACACTGAAGCTTTCTTT
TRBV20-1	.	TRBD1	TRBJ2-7	CSARPNRDRLYEQYF	TGCAGTGCTAGACCAAACCGGGACAGACTCTACGAGCAGTACTTC
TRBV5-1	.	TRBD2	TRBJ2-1	CASSLILLSGGDNEQFF	TGCGCCAGCAGCTTAATACTACTTAGCGGGGGGGACAATGAGCAGTTCTTC
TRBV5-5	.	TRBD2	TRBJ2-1	CASSPRRGYNEQFF	TGTGCCAGCAGCCCCCGGCGGGGGTACAATGAGCAGTTCTTC
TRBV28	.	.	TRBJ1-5	CASSLGQGPSLILGGNQPQHF	TGTGCCAGCAGTTTGGGGCAGGGGCCCTCTTTAATTCTCGGGGGCAATCAGCCCCAGCATTTT
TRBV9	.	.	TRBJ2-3	CASSVLGVGTDTQYF	TGTGCCAGCAGCGTATTGGGGGTCGGCACAGATACGCAGTATTTT
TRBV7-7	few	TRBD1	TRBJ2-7	CASSSGTGIYEQYF	TGTGCCAGCAGTTCCGGGACAGGGATCTACGAGCAGTACTTC
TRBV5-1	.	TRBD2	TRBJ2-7	CASSLEPSGNEQYF	TGCGCCAGCAGCTTGGAACCCAGCGGGAACGAGCAGTACTTC
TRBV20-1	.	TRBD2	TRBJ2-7	CSARVGGVREQYF	TGCAGTGCTAGAGTCGGGGGGGTGCGCGAGCAGTACTTC
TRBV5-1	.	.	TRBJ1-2	CASSLALNMGYTF	TGCGCCAGCAGCTTGGCCCTCAATATGGGCTACACCTTC
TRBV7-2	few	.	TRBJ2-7	CASSLSRGDEQYF	TGTGCCAGCAGCTTAAGCCGAGGGGACGAGCAGTACTTC
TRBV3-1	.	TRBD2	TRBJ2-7	CASSQRLAGGLYEQYF	TGTGCCAGCAGCCAAAGACTAGCGGGGGGACTCTACGAGCAGTACTTC
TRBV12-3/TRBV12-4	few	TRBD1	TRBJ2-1	CASRLFRGRRINEQFF	TGTGCCAGCAGACTATTCAGGGGGCGACGGATAAATGAGCAGTTCTTC
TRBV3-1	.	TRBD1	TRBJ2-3	CASSARTGGAADTQYF	TGTGCCAGCAGCGCGAGGACAGGGGGCGCGGCAGATACGCAGTATTTT
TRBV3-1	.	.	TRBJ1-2	CASSRHHNYGYTF	TGTGCCAGCAGCCGTCATCATAACTATGGCTACACCTTC
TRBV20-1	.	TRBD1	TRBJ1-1	CSAVLLWTGDTEAFF	TGCAGTGCCGTTTTATTATGGACAGGCGACACTGAAGCTTTCTTT
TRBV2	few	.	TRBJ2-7	CASAQLTGRVEQYF	TGTGCCAGCGCGCAACTGACAGGTCGAGTCGAGCAGTACTTC
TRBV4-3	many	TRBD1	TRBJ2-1	CASSQDNGPGGNEQFF	TGCGCCAGCAGCCAAGATAATGGTCCAGGGGGCAATGAGCAGTTCTTC
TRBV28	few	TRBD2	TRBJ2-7	CATLAARHYEQYF	TGTGCCACCCTAGCGGCGAGACACTACGAGCAGTACTTC
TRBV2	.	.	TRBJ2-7	CASATGPPTEQYF	TGTGCCAGCGCTACGGGACCACCTACGGAGCAGTACTTC